A single sample is the source of the 20 T cell receptor beta chains below, sequenced in a study of blood T cell repertoires in COVID-19. The method was immunoSEQ multiplex PCR; TCRdb's version includes in-frame clones alone and lacks a portion of them. The repertoire holds about 55,000 clones, with 85% to 90% as singletons. The source material was peripheral blood. Source of these receptors: a human donor in a cohort sampled during active COVID-19.

V gene TRBV18 combines with J gene TRBJ1-5, with D unresolved. The CDR3 has 15 amino acids. V shed 2 bases and J shed 3 bases, with 11 bases lying between them. Germline lookup yields CDR1 KGHSH and CDR2 LQKENI. The CDR3 protein is CASSPSDGNNQPQHF. CDR3 bases: TGTGCCAGCTCACCATCGGACGGGAACAATCAGCCCCAGCATTTT.

This clone was detected once. The chain employs TRBV10-3 and TRBJ2-5; D might be TRBD2 (6 bases). Germline CDR1 reads ENHRY; CDR2 reads SYGVKD. The CDR3 loop spans 14 amino acids. The ends were cut back, 4 bases at V and 4 bases at J, with 13 bases in the middle. The CDR3 bases are TGTGCCATCAGTGGGGCTGGGGGAGGAGAGACCCAGTACTTC. This encodes CAISGAGGGETQYF.

The chain couples TRBV19 to TRBJ1-2; 7 bases map to TRBD1. The CDR3 runs 15 residues. The V gene's germline CDR1 is LNHDA and CDR2 SQIVND (reference sequence). V shed 5 bases and J 4 bases; nucleotides not matched to a gene: 10. CDR3 bases: TGTGCCAGTAGTCCCACCGGGACAGCTTTCTATGGCTACACCTTC. Translating gives CASSPTGTAFYGYTF.

The chain has TRBV4-1 and TRBJ2-6; 10 bases agree with TRBD1. The CDR3 contains 20 residues. The J segment lost 2 bases and the V segment lost 1 base, leaving 11 bases of the junction unmatched. The germline V gene encodes CDR1 MGHRA and CDR2 YSYEKL. The CDR3 loop reads CASSQGYSTGTGAGANVLTF. The CDR3, as DNA: TGCGCCAGCAGCCAAGGATACTCAACCGGGACAGGGGCTGGGGCCAACGTCCTGACTTTC.

CDR3: CASSPPGPGRGEKLFF. The CDR3 DNA reads as TGTGCCAGCTCACCACCGGGTCCAGGGCGCGGCGAAAAACTGTTTTTT. The chain has TRBV18 and TRBJ1-4; D is possibly TRBD1 (5 bases). Germline values: CDR1 KGHSH, CDR2 LQKENI. CDR3 length: 16 amino acids. With 0 bases removed from V and 8 bases from J, the gap between germline ends came to 16 bases.

The chain is built from TRBV19 and TRBJ2-5; D might be TRBD2 (7 bases). The CDR3 extends over 15 amino acids. The germline V and J ends were trimmed by 1 base and 5 bases, with 14 bases remaining between them. CDR1 and CDR2 (germline): LNHDA, SQIVND (reference sequence). CDR3 amino acids: CASSIGGGRGETQYF. CDR3 bases: TGTGCCAGTAGTATAGGGGGGGGCAGGGGCGAGACCCAGTACTTC.

This clone came up once. The rearrangement joins TRBV6-2 or TRBV6-3 to TRBJ1-1, with a weak D call TRBD1 (6 bases). V gave up 0 bases and J gave up 4 bases, with 15 bases separating them. Germline CDR1 reads MNHEY; CDR2 reads SVGEGT. The CDR3 has 16 amino acids. As DNA, the CDR3 is TGTGCCAGCAGTTACTCGAAACAGGGACCGGTCACTGAAGCTTTCTTT. It is translated as CASSYSKQGPVTEAFF.

This clone was counted a single time. In nucleotides, the CDR3 is TGTGCCAGCAGCCCCCAGGGATGGTCCCAGCATTTT. Translation: CASSPQGWSQHF. This sequence joins TRBV7-8 and TRBJ1-5; possible D gene TRBD1, 5 bases. Germline loops: CDR1 SGHVS, CDR2 FQNEAQ. There are 12 residues in the CDR3. The V and J ends lost 5 bases and 11 bases respectively, with 13 bases between them.

J is TRBJ2-3 and V is TRBV23-1; 8 nucleotides agree with TRBD2. TRBV23-1 is placed among ORFs of uncertain function. This CDR3 region has 18 residues. V shed 0 bases and J 0 bases; nucleotides not matched to a gene: 8. CDR3 bases: TGCGCCAGCAGTCAATCGTACCCTAGCGGGTGGAGCACAGATACGCAGTATTTT. It specifies CASSQSYPSGWSTDTQYF.

The V call is TRBV12-5, the J call TRBJ2-7; 7 positions match TRBD1. The ends lost 7 bases at V and 7 bases at J; junction bases unmatched: 13. Germline CDR1 is LGHNT and CDR2 is FRNRAP. CDR3 size: 14 residues. In nucleotides, the CDR3 is TGTGCTAGTGCCCACCCCGACAGGGCCTGGGAGCAGTACTTC. Translation: CASAHPDRAWEQYF. Full variable domain (missing parts from reference TRBV12-5 and TRBJ2-7): DARVTQTPRHKVTEMGQEVTMRCQPILGHNTVFWYRQTMMQGLELLAYFRNRAPLDDSGMPKDRFSAEMPDATLATLKIQPSEPRDSAVYFCASAHPDRAWEQYFGPGTRLTVT.

J is TRBJ1-2 and V is TRBV15, with a tentative D call TRBD1 (5 bases). V lost 0 bases and J lost 4, with 24 bases in between. CDR1 is LNHNV and CDR2 is YYDKDF in the germline V gene (reference sequence). This CDR3 is 19 amino acids long. In DNA form, the CDR3 reads TGTGCCACCAGCAGAGATTCCCCAGGACACAGGCTTTACTCCTATGGCTACACCTTC. Encoded protein: CATSRDSPGHRLYSYGYTF.

The chain is built from TRBV6-5 and TRBJ1-5; the D gene is possibly TRBD1 (5 bases). CDR1 MNHEY and CDR2 SVGAGI come from the germline V gene. This CDR3 is built from 14 residues. The V end was cut by 10 bases, the J end by 6 bases, with 19 bases between. CDR3 bases: TGTGCCACCGGGATCCCCGGGGGTGGTCAGCCCCAGCATTTT. Residues: CATGIPGGGQPQHF.

Worth noting for this clone: The sample holds other DNA sequences that translate to the same CDR3. The J gene is TRBJ2-1, the V gene TRBV2; D gene uncertain. V dropped 7 bases and J dropped 0 bases, with 10 bases sitting between them. The V gene's germline CDR1 is SNHLY and CDR2 FYNNEI. The CDR3 totals 14 residues. As DNA, the CDR3 is TGTGCCAGCACGCGAGGATCCTCCTACAATGAGCAGTTCTTC. Its protein is CASTRGSSYNEQFF. The complete variable domain, with remaining parts taken from reference TRBV2 and TRBJ2-1, reads EPEVTQTPSHQVTQMGQEVILRCVPISNHLYFYWYRQILGQKVEFLVSFYNNEISEKSEIFDDQFSVERPDGSNFTLKIRSTKLEDSAMYFCASTRGSSYNEQFFGPGTRLTVL.

The chain carries TRBV27 and TRBJ1-6; TRBD1 agrees at 7 bases. The CDR3 sequence is 15 residues long. Per the germline V gene, CDR1 is MNHEY and CDR2 is SMNVEV (reference sequence). The V gene end was trimmed by 8 bases and the J gene end by 6 bases; junction bases not matched to a gene: 10. CDR3 coding DNA: TGTGCCAGCGGCGGGTGGACAGGCGCTAATTCACCCCTCCACTTT. Its translation: CASGGWTGANSPLHF.

V gene TRBV18 combines with J gene TRBJ2-3; TRBD2 aligns across 11 bases. The germline V gene encodes CDR1 KGHSH and CDR2 LQKENI. This CDR3 contains 14 residues. V was pared by 6 bases and J by 2 bases, with 1 base of the junction left unmatched. This chain's CDR3 is CASSGLAVTDTQYF. The CDR3 nucleotides read TGTGCCAGCTCGGGACTAGCGGTCACAGATACGCAGTATTTT.

V usage is TRBV3-1 (or the pseudogene TRBV3-2) and J usage is TRBJ1-1; TRBD1 agrees at 9 bases. This CDR3 spans 14 amino acids. CDR1 and CDR2 from the germline V gene are LGHDT and YNNKEL (reference sequence). The ends lost 4 bases at V and 3 bases at J; junction bases unmatched: 3. The CDR3 sequence is CASSPWTGDTEAFF. CDR3 coding DNA: TGTGCCAGCAGCCCTTGGACAGGGGACACTGAAGCTTTCTTT.

The CDR3 loop is CATSARRTSGRTRTDTQYF. CDR3 sequence (DNA): TGTGCCACGTCGGCCCGCAGGACTAGCGGGAGGACCCGCACAGATACGCAGTATTTT. The genes are TRBV19 and TRBJ2-3, with TRBD2 identical over 14 bases. The CDR3 sequence is 19 residues long. V shed 10 bases and J 1 base; nucleotides not matched to a gene: 16. The V gene's germline CDR1 is LNHDA and CDR2 SQIVND (reference sequence).

V and J are TRBV10-1 and TRBJ2-3, with 12 bases identical to TRBD2. Germline CDR1 and CDR2: WNHNN and SYGVQD (reference sequence). Germline trimming cut 3 bases from V and 5 bases from J; bases unmatched to any gene: 6. The CDR3 has 16 residues. CDR3: CASSEGLAGWEDTQYF. The CDR3 DNA sequence: TGCGCCAGCAGTGAAGGACTAGCGGGGTGGGAAGATACGCAGTATTTT.

The chain carries TRBV16 and TRBJ1-6, with 7 bases that match TRBD1. The CDR3 consists of 17 residues. Trimming at V came to 4 bases and at J to 0 bases, leaving 6 bases not matched to a gene. Per germline, CDR1 KGHSY and CDR2 FQNENV. The CDR3 region has the DNA TGTGCCAGCAGCCCGACAGGGCGGAGCTCCTATAATTCACCCCTCCACTTT. Translated: CASSPTGRSSYNSPLHF.

The chain couples TRBV5-1 to TRBJ1-2; D may be TRBD1 (6 bases). The germline CDR1 and CDR2 sequences are SGHRS and YFSETQ. The CDR3 is 15 amino acids. V was pared by 4 bases and J by 8 bases, with 21 bases between. In DNA, the CDR3 is TGCGCCAGCAGCCCCCGGGACACAACATTAGGGGGCTACACCTTC. Its protein product is CASSPRDTTLGGYTF.